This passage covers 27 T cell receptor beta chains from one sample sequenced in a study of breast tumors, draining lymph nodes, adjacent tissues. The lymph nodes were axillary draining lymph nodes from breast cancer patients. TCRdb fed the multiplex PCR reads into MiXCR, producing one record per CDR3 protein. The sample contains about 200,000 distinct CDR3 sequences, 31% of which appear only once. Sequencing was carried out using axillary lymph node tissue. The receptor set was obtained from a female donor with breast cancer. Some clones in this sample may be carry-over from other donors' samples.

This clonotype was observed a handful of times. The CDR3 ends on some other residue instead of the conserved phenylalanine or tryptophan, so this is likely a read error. The CDR3 nucleotides are TGTGCCAGCAGCTTAGCTTTGGTCTCCTACGAGCAGTTCCTC. This translates into CASSLALVSYEQFL. The rearrangement links TRBV7-2 to TRBJ2-1, with no clear D. The germline V and J ends were trimmed by 0 bases and 10 bases, with 13 bases remaining between them. CDR1 and CDR2 (germline): SGHTA, FQGNSA. The CDR3 is 14 residues long.

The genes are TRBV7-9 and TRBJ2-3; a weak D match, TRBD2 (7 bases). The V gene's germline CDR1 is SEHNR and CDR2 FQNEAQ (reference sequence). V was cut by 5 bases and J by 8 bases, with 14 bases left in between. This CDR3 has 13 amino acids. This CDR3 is CASSEWGGGTQYF. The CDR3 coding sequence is TGTGCCAGCAGCGAATGGGGGGGCGGTACGCAGTATTTT.

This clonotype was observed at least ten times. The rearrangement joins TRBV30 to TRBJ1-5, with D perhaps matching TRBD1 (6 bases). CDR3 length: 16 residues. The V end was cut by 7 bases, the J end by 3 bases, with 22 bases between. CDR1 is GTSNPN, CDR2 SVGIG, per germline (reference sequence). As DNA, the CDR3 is TGTGCCTCCTCCCCCGGACAGTCGATAGTCAATCAGCCCCAGCATTTT. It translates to CASSPGQSIVNQPQHF.

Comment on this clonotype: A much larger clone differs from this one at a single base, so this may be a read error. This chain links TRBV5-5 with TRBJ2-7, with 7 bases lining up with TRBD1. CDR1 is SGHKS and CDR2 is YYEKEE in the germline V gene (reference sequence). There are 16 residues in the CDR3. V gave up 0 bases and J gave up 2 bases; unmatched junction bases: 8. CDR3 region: CASSLVGTVNPYEQYF. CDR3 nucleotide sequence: TGTGCCAGCAGCTTGGTTGGGACAGTCAACCCCTACGAGCAGTACTTC. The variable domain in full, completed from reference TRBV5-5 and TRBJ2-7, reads DAGVTQSPTHLIKTRGQQVTLRCSPISGHKSVSWYQQVLGQGPQFIFQYYEKEERGRGNFPDRFSARQFPNYSSELNVNALLLGDSALYLCASSLVGTVNPYEQYFGPGTRLTVT.

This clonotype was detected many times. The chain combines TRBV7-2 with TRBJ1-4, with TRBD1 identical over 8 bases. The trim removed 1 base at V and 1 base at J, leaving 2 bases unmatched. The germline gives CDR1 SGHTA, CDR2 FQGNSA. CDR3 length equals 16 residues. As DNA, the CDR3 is TGTGCCAGCAGCTTAGACGGGACAGGAACTAATGAAAAACTGTTTTTT. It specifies CASSLDGTGTNEKLFF.

The CDR3 nucleotides read TGCGCCAGCAGCTCCGGGACAGGGTCGGAGTACACTGAAGCTTTCTTT. Encoded protein: CASSSGTGSEYTEAFF. V gene TRBV5-1 combines with J gene TRBJ1-1; 9 nucleotides agree with TRBD1. Per germline, CDR1 SGHRS and CDR2 YFSETQ. The CDR3 has 16 amino acids. J lost 3 bases, V lost 3 bases, and 9 bases had no gene match.

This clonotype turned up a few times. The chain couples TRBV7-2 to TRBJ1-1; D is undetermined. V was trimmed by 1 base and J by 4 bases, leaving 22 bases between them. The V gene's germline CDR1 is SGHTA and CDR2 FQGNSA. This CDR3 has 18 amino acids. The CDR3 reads CASSLGTSWGIGSTEAFF. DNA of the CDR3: TGTGCCAGCAGCTTAGGGACCTCGTGGGGAATAGGGAGCACTGAAGCTTTCTTT.

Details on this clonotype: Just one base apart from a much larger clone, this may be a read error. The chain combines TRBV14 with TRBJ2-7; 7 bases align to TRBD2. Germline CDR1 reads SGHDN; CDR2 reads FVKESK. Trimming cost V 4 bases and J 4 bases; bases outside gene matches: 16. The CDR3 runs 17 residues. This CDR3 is CASSRGPTSGIGYEQYF. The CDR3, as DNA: TGTGCCAGCAGCCGGGGCCCCACCAGCGGGATAGGTTACGAGCAGTACTTC.

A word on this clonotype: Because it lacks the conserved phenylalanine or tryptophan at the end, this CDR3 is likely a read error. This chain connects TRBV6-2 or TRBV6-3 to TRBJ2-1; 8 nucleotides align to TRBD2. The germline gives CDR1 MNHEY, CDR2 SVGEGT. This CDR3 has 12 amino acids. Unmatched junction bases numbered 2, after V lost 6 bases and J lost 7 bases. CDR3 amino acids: CASRTSVNEQFS. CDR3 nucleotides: TGTGCCAGCAGGACTAGCGTGAATGAGCAGTTCTCC.

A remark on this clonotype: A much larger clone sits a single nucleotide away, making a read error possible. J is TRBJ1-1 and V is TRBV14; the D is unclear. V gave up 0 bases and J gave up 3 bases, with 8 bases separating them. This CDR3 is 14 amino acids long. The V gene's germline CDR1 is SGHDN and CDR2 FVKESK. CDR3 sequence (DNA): TGTGCCAGCAGCCAAGATTGGGGTCACACTGAAGCTTTCTTT. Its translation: CASSQDWGHTEAFF.

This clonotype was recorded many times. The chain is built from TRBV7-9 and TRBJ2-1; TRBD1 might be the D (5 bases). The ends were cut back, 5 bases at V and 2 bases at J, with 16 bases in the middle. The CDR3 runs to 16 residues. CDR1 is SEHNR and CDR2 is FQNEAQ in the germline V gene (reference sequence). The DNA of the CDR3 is TGTGCCAGCAGCGCCCCCTCCAGGGTTCCCTACAATGAGCAGTTCTTC. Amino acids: CASSAPSRVPYNEQFF.

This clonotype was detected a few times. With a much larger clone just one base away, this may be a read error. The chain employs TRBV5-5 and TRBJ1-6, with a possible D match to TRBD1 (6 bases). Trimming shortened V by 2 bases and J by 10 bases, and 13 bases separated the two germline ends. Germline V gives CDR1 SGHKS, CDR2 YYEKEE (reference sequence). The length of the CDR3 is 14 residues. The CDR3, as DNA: TGTGCCAGCAGCTTCGCAGGGGCCCGATCACCCCTCCACTTT. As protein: CASSFAGARSPLHF.

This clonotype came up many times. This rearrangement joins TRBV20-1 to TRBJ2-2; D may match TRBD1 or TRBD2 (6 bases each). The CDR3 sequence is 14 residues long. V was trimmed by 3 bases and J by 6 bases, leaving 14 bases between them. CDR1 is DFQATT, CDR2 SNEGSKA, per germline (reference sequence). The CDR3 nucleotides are TGCAGTGCTAGCACAAAAGGGGGGTCCGGGGAGCTGTTTTTT. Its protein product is CSASTKGGSGELFF.

This CDR3 reads CASSVEGRVAFF. CDR3 nucleotide sequence: TGTGCCAGCAGCGTAGAGGGCAGGGTTGCTTTCTTT. This rearrangement joins TRBV9 to TRBJ1-1; TRBD1 is a possible D gene (5 bases). The CDR3 runs to 12 residues. The germline CDR1 and CDR2 sequences are SGDLS and YYNGEE. The V end was cut by 0 bases, the J end by 11 bases, with 11 bases between.

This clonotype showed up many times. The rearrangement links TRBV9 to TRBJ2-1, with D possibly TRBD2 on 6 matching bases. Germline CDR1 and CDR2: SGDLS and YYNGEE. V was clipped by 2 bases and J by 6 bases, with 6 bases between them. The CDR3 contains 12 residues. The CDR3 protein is CASSVSGNEQFF. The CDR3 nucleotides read TGTGCCAGCAGCGTTAGCGGCAATGAGCAGTTCTTC.

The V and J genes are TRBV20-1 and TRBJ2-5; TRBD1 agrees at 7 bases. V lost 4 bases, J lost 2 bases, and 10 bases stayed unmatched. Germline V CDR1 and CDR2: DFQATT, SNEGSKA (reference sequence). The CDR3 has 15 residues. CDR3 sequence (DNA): TGCAGTGCTATGACAGGGAACGATCCTCAAGAGACCCAGTACTTC. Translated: CSAMTGNDPQETQYF.

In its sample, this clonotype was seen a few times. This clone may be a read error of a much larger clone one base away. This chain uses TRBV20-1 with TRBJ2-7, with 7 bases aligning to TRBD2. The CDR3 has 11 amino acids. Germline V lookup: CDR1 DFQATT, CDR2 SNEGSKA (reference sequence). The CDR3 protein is CSARDYDEQSF. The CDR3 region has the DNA TGCAGTGCTCGGGACTACGACGAGCAGTCCTTC.

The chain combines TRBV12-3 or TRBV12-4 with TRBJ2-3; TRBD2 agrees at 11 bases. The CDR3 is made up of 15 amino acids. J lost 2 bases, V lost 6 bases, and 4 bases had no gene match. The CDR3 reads CASRILAGVTDTQYF. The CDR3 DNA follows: TGTGCCAGCAGGATACTAGCGGGAGTCACAGATACGCAGTATTTT.

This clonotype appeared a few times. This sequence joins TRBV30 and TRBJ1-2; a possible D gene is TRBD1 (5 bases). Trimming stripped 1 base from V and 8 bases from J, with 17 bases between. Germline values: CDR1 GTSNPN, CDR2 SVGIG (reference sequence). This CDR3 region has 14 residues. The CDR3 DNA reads TGTGCCTGGAGTGAAGGCGCAGGGATGTTAGGCTACACCTTC. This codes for CAWSEGAGMLGYTF.

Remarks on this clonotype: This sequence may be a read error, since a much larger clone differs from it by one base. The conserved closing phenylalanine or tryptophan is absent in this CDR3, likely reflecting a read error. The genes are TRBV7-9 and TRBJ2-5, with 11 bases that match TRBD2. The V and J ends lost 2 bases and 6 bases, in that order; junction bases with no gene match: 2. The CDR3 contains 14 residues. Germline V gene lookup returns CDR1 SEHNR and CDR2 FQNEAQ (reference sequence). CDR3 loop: CASSLTSGRKTQYL. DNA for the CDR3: TGTGCCAGCAGCTTAACTAGCGGGAGAAAGACCCAGTACCTC.

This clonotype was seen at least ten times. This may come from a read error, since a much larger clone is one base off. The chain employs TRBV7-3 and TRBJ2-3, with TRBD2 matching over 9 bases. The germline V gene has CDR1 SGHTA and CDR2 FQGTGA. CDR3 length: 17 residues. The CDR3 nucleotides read TGTGCCAGCAGCTTGGGCGGGGGGGAATACAGCACAGATCCGCAGTATTTT. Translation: CASSLGGGEYSTDPQYF.

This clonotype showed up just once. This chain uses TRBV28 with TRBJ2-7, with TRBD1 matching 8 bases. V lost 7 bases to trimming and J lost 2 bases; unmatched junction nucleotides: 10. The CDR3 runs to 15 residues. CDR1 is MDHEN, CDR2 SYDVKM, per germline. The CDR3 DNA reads TGTGCCAGCATTGGGGTGGCAGGGGGCCCCTACGAGCAGTACTTC. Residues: CASIGVAGGPYEQYF.

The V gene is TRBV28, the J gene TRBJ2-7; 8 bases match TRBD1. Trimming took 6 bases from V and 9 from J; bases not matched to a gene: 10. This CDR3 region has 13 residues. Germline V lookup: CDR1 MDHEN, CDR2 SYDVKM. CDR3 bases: TGTGCCAGCAGGCGGTCCAGGGGGCTAGGGCAGTACTTC. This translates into CASRRSRGLGQYF.

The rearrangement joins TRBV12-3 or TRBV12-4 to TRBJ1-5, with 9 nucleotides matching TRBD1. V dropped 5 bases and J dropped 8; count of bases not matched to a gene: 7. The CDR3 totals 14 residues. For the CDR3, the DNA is TGTGCCAGCAGTACCGGACAGGGGTTGGAGCCCCAGCATTTT. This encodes CASSTGQGLEPQHF.

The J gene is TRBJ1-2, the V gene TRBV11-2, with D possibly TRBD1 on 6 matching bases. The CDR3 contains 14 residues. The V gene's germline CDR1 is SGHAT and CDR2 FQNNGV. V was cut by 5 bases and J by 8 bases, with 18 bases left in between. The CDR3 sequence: CASSQRGRPSGYTF. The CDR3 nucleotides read TGTGCCAGCAGCCAGCGGGGGCGGCCGTCGGGCTACACCTTC.

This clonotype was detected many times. In DNA form, the CDR3 reads TGTGCCAGCTCACCTAGACCACAGACCACAGATACGCAGTATTTT. As protein: CASSPRPQTTDTQYF. J is TRBJ2-3 and V is TRBV18, with D uncertain. Trimming stripped 3 bases from V and 2 bases from J, with 12 bases between. CDR1 is KGHSH and CDR2 is LQKENI in the germline V gene. The CDR3 totals 15 residues.

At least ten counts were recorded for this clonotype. Here the CDR3 DNA reads TGTGCCAGCAGCTTGGCTGGACAGGGGCTAAGCTGGGCCTACGAGCAGTACTTC. It yields the protein CASSLAGQGLSWAYEQYF. The chain combines TRBV5-6 with TRBJ2-7; 9 bases fit TRBD1. Germline V gene lookup returns CDR1 SGHDT and CDR2 YYEEEE. The CDR3 runs to 18 residues. Losses at the gene ends were 0 bases for V and 2 bases for J; bases not matched to a gene: 12. The entire variable domain, with the rest obtained from reference TRBV5-6 and TRBJ2-7, is as follows: DAGVTQSPTHLIKTRGQQVTLRCSPKSGHDTVSWYQQALGQGPQFIFQYYEEEERQRGNFPDRFSGHQFPNYSSELNVNALLLGDSALYLCASSLAGQGLSWAYEQYFGPGTRLTVT.